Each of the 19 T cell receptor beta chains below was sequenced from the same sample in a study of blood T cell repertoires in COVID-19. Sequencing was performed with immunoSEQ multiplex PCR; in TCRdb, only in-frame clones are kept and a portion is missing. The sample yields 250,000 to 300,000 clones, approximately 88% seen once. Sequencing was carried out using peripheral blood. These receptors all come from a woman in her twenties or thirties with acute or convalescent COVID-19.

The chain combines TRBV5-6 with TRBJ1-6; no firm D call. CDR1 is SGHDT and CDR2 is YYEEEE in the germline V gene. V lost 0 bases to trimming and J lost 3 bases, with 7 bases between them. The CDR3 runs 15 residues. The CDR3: CASSLGQVYNSPLHF. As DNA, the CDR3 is TGTGCCAGCAGCTTGGGGCAGGTCTATAATTCACCCCTCCACTTT. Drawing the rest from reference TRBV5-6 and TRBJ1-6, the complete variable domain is DAGVTQSPTHLIKTRGQQVTLRCSPKSGHDTVSWYQQALGQGPQFIFQYYEEEERQRGNFPDRFSGHQFPNYSSELNVNALLLGDSALYLCASSLGQVYNSPLHFGNGTRLTVT.

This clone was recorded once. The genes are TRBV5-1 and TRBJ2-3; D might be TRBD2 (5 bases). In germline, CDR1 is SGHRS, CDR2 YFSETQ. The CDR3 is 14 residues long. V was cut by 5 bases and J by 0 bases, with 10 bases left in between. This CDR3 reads CASRVEGSTDTQYF. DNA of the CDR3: TGCGCCAGCAGGGTCGAGGGAAGCACAGATACGCAGTATTTT.

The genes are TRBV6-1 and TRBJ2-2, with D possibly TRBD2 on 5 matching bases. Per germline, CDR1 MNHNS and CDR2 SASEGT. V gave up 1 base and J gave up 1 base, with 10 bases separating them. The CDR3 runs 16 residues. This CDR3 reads CASSEVRGRNTGELFF. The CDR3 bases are TGTGCCAGCAGTGAAGTAAGAGGGAGGAACACCGGGGAGCTGTTTTTT.

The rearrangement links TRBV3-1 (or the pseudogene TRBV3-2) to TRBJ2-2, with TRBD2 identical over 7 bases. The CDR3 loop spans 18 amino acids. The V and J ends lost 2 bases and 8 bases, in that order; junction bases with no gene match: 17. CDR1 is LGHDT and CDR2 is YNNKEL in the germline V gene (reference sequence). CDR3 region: CASSQRVGAGAMVGELFF. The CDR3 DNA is TGTGCCAGCAGCCAAAGGGTCGGGGCGGGAGCGATGGTAGGGGAGCTGTTTTTT.

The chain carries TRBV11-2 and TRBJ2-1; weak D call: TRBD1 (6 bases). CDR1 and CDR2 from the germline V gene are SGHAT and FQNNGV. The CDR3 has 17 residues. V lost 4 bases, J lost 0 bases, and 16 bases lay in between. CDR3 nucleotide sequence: TGTGCCAGCAGCTCCCGGACAGAGAAAGGCTCCTACAATGAGCAGTTCTTC. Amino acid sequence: CASSSRTEKGSYNEQFF.

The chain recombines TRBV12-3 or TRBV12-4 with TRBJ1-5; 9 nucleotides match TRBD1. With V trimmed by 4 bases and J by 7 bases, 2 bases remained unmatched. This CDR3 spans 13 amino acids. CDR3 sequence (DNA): TGTGCCAGCAGTTGGGGACAGGGACAGCCCCAGCATTTT. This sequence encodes CASSWGQGQPQHF.

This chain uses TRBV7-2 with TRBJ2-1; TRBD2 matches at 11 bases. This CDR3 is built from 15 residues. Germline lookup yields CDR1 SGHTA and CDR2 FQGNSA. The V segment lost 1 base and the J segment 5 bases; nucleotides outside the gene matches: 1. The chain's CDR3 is CASSLGLAGHNEQFF. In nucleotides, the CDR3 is TGTGCCAGCAGCTTAGGACTAGCGGGACACAATGAGCAGTTCTTC.

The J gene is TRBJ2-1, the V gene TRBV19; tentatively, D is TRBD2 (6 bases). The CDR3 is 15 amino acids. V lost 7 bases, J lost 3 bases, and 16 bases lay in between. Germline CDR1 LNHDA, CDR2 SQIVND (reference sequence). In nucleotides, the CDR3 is TGTGCCAGTACGTTGATGTGGGGGGACTACAATGAGCAGTTCTTC. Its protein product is CASTLMWGDYNEQFF.

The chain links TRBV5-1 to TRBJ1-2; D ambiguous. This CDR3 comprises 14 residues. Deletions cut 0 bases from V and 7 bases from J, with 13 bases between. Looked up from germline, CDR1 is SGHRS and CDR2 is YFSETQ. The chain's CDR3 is CASSLAGSAGGYTF. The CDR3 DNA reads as TGCGCCAGCAGCTTGGCGGGGTCCGCGGGTGGCTACACCTTC.

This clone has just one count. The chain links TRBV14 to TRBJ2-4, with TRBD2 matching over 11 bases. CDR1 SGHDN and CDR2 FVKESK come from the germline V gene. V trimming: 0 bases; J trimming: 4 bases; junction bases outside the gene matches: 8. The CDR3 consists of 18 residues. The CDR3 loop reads CASSQEEARTSGKNIQYF. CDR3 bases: TGTGCCAGCAGCCAAGAAGAAGCCCGGACTAGCGGGAAAAACATTCAGTACTTC. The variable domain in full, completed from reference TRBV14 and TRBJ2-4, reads EAGVTQFPSHSVIEKGQTVTLRCDPISGHDNLYWYRRVMGKEIKFLLHFVKESKQDESGMPNNRFLAERTGGTYSTLKVQPAELEDSGVYFCASSQEEARTSGKNIQYFGAGTRLSVL.

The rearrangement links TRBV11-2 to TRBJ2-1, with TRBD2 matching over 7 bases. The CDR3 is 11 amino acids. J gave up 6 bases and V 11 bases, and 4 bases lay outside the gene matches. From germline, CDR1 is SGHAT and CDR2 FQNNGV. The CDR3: CAWREFNEQFF. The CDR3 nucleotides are TGTGCCTGGCGGGAGTTCAATGAGCAGTTCTTC.

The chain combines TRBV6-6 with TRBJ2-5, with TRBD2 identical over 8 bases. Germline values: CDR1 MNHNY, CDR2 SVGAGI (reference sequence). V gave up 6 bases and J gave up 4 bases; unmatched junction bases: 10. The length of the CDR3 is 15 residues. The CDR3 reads CASSQISGGPETQYF. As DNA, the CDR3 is TGTGCCAGCAGCCAAATCTCGGGGGGGCCAGAGACCCAGTACTTC.

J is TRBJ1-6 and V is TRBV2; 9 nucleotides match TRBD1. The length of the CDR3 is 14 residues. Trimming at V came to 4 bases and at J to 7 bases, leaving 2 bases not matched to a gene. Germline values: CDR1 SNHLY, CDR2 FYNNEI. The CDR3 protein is CASSAGQGNSPLHF. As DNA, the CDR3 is TGTGCCAGCAGTGCGGGACAGGGAAATTCACCCCTCCACTTT.

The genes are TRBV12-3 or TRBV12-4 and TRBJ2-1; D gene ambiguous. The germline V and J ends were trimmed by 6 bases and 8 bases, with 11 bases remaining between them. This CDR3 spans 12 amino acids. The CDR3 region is CASRRLPHEQFF. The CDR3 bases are TGTGCCAGCAGAAGACTGCCGCATGAGCAGTTCTTC.

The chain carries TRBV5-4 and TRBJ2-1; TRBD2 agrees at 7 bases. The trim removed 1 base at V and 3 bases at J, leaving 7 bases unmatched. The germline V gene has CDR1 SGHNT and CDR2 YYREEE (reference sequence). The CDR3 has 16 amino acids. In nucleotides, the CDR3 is TGTGCCAGCAGCTTGCGAGCGGGGAGACACTACAATGAGCAGTTCTTC. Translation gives CASSLRAGRHYNEQFF.

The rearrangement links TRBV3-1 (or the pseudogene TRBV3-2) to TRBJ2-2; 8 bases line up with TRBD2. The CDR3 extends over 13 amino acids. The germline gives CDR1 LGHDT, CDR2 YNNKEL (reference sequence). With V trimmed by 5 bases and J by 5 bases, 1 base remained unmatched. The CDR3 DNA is TGTGCCAGCAGCTCTAGCGGGACCGGGGAGCTGTTTTTT. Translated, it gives CASSSSGTGELFF.

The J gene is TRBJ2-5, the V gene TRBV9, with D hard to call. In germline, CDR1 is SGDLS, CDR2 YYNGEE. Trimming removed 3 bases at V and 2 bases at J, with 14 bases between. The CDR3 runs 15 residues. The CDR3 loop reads CASSANPGLQETQYF. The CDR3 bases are TGTGCCAGCAGCGCAAATCCCGGGTTGCAAGAGACCCAGTACTTC.

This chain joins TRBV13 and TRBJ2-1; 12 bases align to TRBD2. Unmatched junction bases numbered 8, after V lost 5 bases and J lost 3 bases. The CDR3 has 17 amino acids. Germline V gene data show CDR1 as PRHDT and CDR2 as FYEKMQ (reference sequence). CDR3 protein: CASSASGTSGLYNEQFF. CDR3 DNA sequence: TGTGCCAGCAGCGCATCCGGGACTAGCGGGCTCTACAATGAGCAGTTCTTC.

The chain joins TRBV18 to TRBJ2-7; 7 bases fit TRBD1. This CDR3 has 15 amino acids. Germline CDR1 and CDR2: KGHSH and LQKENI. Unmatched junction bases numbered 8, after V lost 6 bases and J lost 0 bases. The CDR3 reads CASSSGQIGSYEQYF. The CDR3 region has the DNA TGTGCCAGCTCGTCGGGACAGATAGGCTCCTACGAGCAGTACTTC.